The clone carrying this T cell receptor (beta chain) has just a few counts. As yet, its antigen is unknown. This sample was taken from a study of T-cell memory formation after mild COVID-19. The overall study: Most TCR clusters belonged to a single donor.

The CDR3 spans 15 residues. Trimming shortened V by 5 bases and J by 8 bases, and 21 bases separated the two germline ends. Constant-segment primers served in 5'RACE that generated TCR alpha and TCR beta cDNA libraries bearing sample barcodes and UMIs. TCRdb fed the 5' RACE reads into MiXCR, producing one record per CDR3 protein. The sample contains around 310,000 distinct CDR3 sequences, roughly 15% of which appear only once. Study conclusions and caveats: Balance between CD4 and CD8 was seen in clones contracting day 15 to 85, and a CD4+ lean was seen in later expanders.

The chain carries TRBV12-3 or TRBV12-4 and TRBJ1-2; D not certain. The clonotype originates from a young man who had mild COVID-19 (a few samples of this study predate the infection). Cell type and time point are not known. What was sequenced was PBMCs or a T cell subset sorted from them (not recorded which). This CDR3 is CASSTPSAGREGYTF. The CDR3 bases are TGTGCCAGCAGTACCCCATCGGCGGGGAGGGAGGGCTACACCTTC.